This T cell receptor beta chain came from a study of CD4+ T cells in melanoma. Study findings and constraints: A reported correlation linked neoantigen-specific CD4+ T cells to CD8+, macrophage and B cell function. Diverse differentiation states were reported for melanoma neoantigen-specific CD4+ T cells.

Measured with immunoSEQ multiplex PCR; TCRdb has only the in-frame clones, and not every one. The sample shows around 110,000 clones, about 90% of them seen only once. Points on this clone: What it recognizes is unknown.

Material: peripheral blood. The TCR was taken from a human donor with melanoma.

The CDR3 DNA reads TGTGCCAGCAGCCTAGAGCAGGGGACCCCCCTCCACTTT. Amino acids: CASSLEQGTPLHF. The chain carries TRBV7-8 and TRBJ1-6; a possible D gene is TRBD1 (6 bases). The CDR3 loop spans 13 amino acids. Trimming took 5 bases from V and 13 from J, leaving 15 bases between them. CDR1 is SGHVS and CDR2 is FQNEAQ in the germline V gene.